This T cell receptor (beta chain) is drawn from a study of identical twins. General study points: Monozygotic twins shared more out-of-frame TCR alpha than recombination models predicted.

TCRdb re-analysed the 5' RACE reads in MiXCR, keeping a single row per CDR3 protein. This table has roughly 750,000 distinct CDR3 sequences, over 20% appearing once. Comments on this clonotype: What it binds is unknown.

Trimming took off 4 bases at V and 5 bases at J, with 14 bases between the two ends. This CDR3 has 15 amino acids. The same specimen was also included in a second study, on T cells expressing NK-cell markers. Per that study: Out of eight donors sequenced, seven tested HCMV-seropositive and the remaining one seronegative. The authors applied an anti-gamma-delta TCR antibody in several experiments, and it restricted sorting to alpha-beta TCR T cells. Topping the CD3+CD56-NKG2C+ fraction as well were these clonotypes, in a handful of donors.

The V call is TRBV12-3 or TRBV12-4, the J call TRBJ2-2; D gene ambiguous. The sequenced sample consisted of PBMCs. The source is a woman between 18 and 29 years old in good health. The CDR3: CASSYNVGFTGELFF. In DNA, the CDR3 is TGTGCCAGCAGTTATAATGTTGGGTTTACCGGGGAGCTGTTTTTT.